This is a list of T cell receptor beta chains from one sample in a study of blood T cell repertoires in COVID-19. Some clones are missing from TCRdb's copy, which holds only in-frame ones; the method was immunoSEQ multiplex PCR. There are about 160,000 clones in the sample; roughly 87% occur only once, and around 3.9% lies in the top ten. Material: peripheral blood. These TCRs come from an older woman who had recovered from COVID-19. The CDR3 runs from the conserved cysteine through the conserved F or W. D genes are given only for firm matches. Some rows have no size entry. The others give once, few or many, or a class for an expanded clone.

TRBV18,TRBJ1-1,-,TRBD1,TGTGCCAGCTCACCATTACCGACAGGGGGCGGGACTGAAGCTTTCTTT,CASSPLPTGGGTEAFF
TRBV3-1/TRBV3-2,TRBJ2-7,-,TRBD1,TGTGCCAGCAGCCTAAGGACAGGTTCCGAGCAGTACTTC,CASSLRTGSEQYF
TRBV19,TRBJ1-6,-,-,TGTGCCAGTAGTGTACTACAGGGATCGAATTCACCCCTCCACTTT,CASSVLQGSNSPLHF
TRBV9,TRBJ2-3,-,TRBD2,TGTGCCAGCAGCGCAAGCCTAGCGGGGGGGGGCACAGATACGCAGTATTTT,CASSASLAGGGTDTQYF
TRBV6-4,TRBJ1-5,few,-,TGTGCCAGGGCCCCAGGGGCGCTTGCCAATCAGCCCCAGCATTTT,CARAPGALANQPQHF
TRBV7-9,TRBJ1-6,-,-,TGTGCCAGCAGCTTATGGGCCCAGATTAATTCACCCCTCCACTTT,CASSLWAQINSPLHF
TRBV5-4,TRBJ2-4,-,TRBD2,TGTGCCAGCAGCTCCAGCGGGGGCTGGGACATTCAGTACTTC,CASSSSGGWDIQYF
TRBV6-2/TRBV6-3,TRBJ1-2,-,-,TGTGCCAGCAGTGAGCCTCCGGGTGGCTACACCTTC,CASSEPPGGYTF
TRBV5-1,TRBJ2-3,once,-,TGCGCCAGCAGCTTAAGAATAACAAACACAGATACGCAGTATTTT,CASSLRITNTDTQYF
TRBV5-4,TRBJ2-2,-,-,TGTGCCAGCAGCTCGACGGCGGCAAACACCGGGGAGCTGTTTTTT,CASSSTAANTGELFF
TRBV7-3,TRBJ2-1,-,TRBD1,TGTGCCAGCAGCTTAGGGGGACAGGGCTCCGATGAGCAGTTCTTC,CASSLGGQGSDEQFF
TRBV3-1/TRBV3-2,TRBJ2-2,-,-,TGTGCCAGCAGCCAAGGTCCTACCGGGGAGCTGTTTTTT,CASSQGPTGELFF
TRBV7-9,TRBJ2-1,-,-,TGTGCCAGCAGCTTCCGCGGTATTGAGCAGTTCTTC,CASSFRGIEQFF
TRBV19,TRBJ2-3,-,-,TGTGCCAGTAGTCCCTACGGGGGGCGCGGAGCAGGAGATACGCAGTATTTT,CASSPYGGRGAGDTQYF
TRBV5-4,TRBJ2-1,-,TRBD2,TGTGCCAGCAGCTTAACTAGCGCCTACAATGAGCAGTTCTTC,CASSLTSAYNEQFF
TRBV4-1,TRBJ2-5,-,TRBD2,TGCGCCAGCAGCCAGGGGTTAGCGGGGCAAGAGACCCAGTACTTC,CASSQGLAGQETQYF
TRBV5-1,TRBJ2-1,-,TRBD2,TGCGCCAGCAGCTTAACCCTAGCGGGGGGGGTTAATGAGCAGTTCTTC,CASSLTLAGGVNEQFF
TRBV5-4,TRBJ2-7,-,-,TGTGCCAGCAGCTCAGGAACCTACGAGCAGTACTTC,CASSSGTYEQYF
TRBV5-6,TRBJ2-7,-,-,TGTGCCAGCAGCTTGGGAGACAGCGAGCAGTACTTC,CASSLGDSEQYF
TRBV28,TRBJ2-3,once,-,TGTGCCAGCAAAGTAGGAGGGGGCGGCTCAGATACGCAGTATTTT,CASKVGGGGSDTQYF
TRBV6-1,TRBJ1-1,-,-,TGTGCCAGCAGTGAAATTCTCCTAGGCACTGAAGCTTTCTTT,CASSEILLGTEAFF
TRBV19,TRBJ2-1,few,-,TGTGCCAGTAGTGAACCATCCGGGGGACTCGCATCGAATGAGCAGTTCTTC,CASSEPSGGLASNEQFF
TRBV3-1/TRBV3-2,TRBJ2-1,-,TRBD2,TGTGCCAGCACCTCTAGCGGGGGACGGAATGAGCAGTTCTTC,CASTSSGGRNEQFF
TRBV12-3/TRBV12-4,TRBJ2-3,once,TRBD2,TGTGCCAGCAGCCCGACTAGCGGGGGGGATTTT,CASSPTSGGDF
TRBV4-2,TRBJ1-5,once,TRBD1,TGTGCCAGCAGCCACCGCGATTTACAGGGGGATCAGCCCCAGCATTTT,CASSHRDLQGDQPQHF
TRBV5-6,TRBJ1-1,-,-,TGTGCCAGCAGCTTGGCCCTCGGCACTGAAGCTTTCTTT,CASSLALGTEAFF
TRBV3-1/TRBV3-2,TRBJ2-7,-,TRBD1,TGTGCCAGCAGCCCGACAGGGGGCGCCCACGAGCAGTACTTC,CASSPTGGAHEQYF
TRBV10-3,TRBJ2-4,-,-,TGTGCCATCAGTGAGGACAGAACCCTAGCCAAAAACATTCAGTACTTC,CAISEDRTLAKNIQYF
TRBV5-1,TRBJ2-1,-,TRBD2,TGCGCCAGCAGCCGGGGGACTAGCGCTATGCTGGATGAGCAGTTCTTC,CASSRGTSAMLDEQFF
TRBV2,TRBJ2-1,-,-,TGTGCCAGCAGGGAACTAGCTTCCCCCTACAATGAGCAGTTCTTC,CASRELASPYNEQFF
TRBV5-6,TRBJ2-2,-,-,TGTGCCAGCAGCTTGTTTAATTCCGGGGAGCTGTTTTTT,CASSLFNSGELFF
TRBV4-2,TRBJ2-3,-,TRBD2,TGTGCCAGCAGCCAAGAGGGCATTGGGGGGGTTAGCACAGATACGCAGTATTTT,CASSQEGIGGVSTDTQYF
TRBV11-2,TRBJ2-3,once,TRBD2,TGTGCCAGCAGCTTGGTCCCTTTCCTAGCGGGGGCCCTCACAGATACGCAGTATTTT,CASSLVPFLAGALTDTQYF
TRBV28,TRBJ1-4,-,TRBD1,TGTGCCGGAAAGGACAGGGTTAATGAAAAACTGTTTTTT,CAGKDRVNEKLFF
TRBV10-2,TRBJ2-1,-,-,TGCGCCAGCAGAGAAGGTGGGGGGAATGGCAATGAGCAGTTCTTC,CASREGGGNGNEQFF
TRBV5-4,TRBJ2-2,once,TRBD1,TGTGCCAGCAGCACGGACAGGGTTCTCGCCGGGGAGCTGTTTTTT,CASSTDRVLAGELFF
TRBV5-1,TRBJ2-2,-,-,TGCGCCAGCAGCCTACTAGCGAACACCGGGGAGCTGTTTTTT,CASSLLANTGELFF